A single T cell receptor (beta chain) is shown here with its context. What it binds is unknown. The V end lost 4 bases, the J end lost 3 bases, and 15 bases lay between the germline ends. The CDR3 is 15 amino acids. The germline CDR1 and CDR2 sequences are SNHLY and FYNNEI. The data belong to a study of cytomegalovirus exposure and HLA in healthy donors. Study-level findings and limits: Reports described diagnosis of cytomegalovirus status by the classifier as highly specific and sensitive. Excluded were some V segments that proved indistinguishable, including TRBV6-2 and TRBV6-3. Earlier analysis looked at TCR beta V segments, and most were productive about 87% or about 30% of the time. Most of the CMV-associated TCR beta chains (in a later analysis) appeared to be HLA-restricted.

It was with 60 Vbeta and 13 Jbeta primers that the PCR ran. Produced via immunoSEQ multiplex PCR; TCRdb's table is partial and in-frame only. The sample comprises some 140,000 clones, 73% of which are singletons, and roughly 1.3% rests with the top ten. Sequencing used PBMCs. This TCR derives from a woman in her thirties or forties in good health and CMV-seronegative. The chain recombines TRBV2 with TRBJ1-2; D is unresolved. The CDR3 DNA follows: TGTGCCAGCAGTGCCGAGGAGATAAGCTACTATGGCTACACCTTC. Translating gives CASSAEEISYYGYTF.